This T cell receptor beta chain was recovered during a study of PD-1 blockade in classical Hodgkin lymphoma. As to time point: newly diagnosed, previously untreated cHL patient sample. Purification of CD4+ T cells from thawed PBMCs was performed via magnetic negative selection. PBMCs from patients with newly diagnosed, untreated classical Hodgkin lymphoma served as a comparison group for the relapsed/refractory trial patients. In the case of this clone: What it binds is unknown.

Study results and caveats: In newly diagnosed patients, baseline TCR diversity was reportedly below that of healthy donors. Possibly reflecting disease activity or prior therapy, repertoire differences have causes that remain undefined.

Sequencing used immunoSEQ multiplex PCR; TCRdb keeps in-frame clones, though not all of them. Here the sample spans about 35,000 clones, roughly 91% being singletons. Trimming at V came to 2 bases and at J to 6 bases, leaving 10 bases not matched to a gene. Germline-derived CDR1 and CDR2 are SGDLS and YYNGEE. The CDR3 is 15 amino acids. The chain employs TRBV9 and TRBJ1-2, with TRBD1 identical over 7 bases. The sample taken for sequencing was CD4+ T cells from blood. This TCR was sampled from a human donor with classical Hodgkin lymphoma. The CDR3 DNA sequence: TGTGCCAGCAGCGTTTCCGGGACAGTCGGGAATGGCTACACCTTC. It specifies CASSVSGTVGNGYTF.